The TCR beta chain under discussion was sequenced for a study of identical twins. Whole-study results and caveats: For cord blood, abundant beta clonotypes had fewer insertions, unlike memory repertoires, which showed none. In drawing conclusions, the study used cross-sectional statistical analysis and did not follow the same donors.

Unique molecular identifiers were present on the cDNA, which also gained a universal primer site by template switching. Using its own MiXCR run on the 5' RACE reads, TCRdb lists one record per CDR3 protein. The sample has about 330,000 distinct CDR3 sequences; roughly 12% are singletons. Ten or more counts support this clonotype. Its matching antigen is unknown. Germline V CDR1 and CDR2: DFQATT, SNEGSKA (reference sequence). This CDR3 has 14 amino acids. With V trimmed by 3 bases and J by 0 bases, 3 bases remained unmatched. Healthy Caucasians, and only they, were the donors. The data also belong to a second study, concerning yellow fever vaccine responses in identical twins.

This TCR was sampled from a young woman in good health. Sequenced material: CD8+ T cells sorted from blood. V gene TRBV20-1 combines with J gene TRBJ2-3, with 7 bases that match TRBD2. DNA of the CDR3: TGCAGTGCTAGTGTTAGCGGGAGCACAGATACGCAGTATTTT. It specifies CSASVSGSTDTQYF.